This T cell receptor (beta chain) was identified during a study of blood T cell repertoires in COVID-19. The CDR3 totals 14 residues. Looked up from germline, CDR1 is SGDLS and CDR2 is YYNGEE. Trimming stripped 0 bases from V and 0 bases from J, with 7 bases between. Resolution of symptoms, clearance, or two negative PCRs was present in recovered Cohort 3 donors. This table comes from immunoSEQ multiplex PCR, and its TCRdb copy is limited to in-frame clones, with some not included. The profile shows some 460,000 clones, about nine tenths of them singletons. Sample: PBMCs or T cells enriched from blood (not recorded which). The genes are TRBV9 and TRBJ2-7; D is undetermined. The TCR sequence derives from a woman aged 18-35 years who had recovered from COVID-19. The CDR3: CASSVDPGSYEQYF. The DNA for the CDR3 is TGTGCCAGCAGCGTAGACCCGGGCTCCTACGAGCAGTACTTC.